A single sample is the source of the 11 T cell receptor beta chains below, sequenced in a study of cytomegalovirus exposure and HLA in healthy donors. Generated by immunoSEQ multiplex PCR, the TCRdb table keeps only in-frame clones and is missing some. The table has over 200,000 clones, roughly 91% seen once. Sequencing used PBMCs. Receptor source: a woman younger than 30 in good health and CMV-seropositive.

The chain carries TRBV21-1 and TRBJ2-5; the D call in the table, TRBD1, was not verified against the DNA. TRBV21-1 counts as a pseudogene. The CDR3 contains 15 residues. CDR3 in DNA: TGTGCCAGCAGCCCCCGGGGACAGACCCAAGAGACCCAGTACTTC. Amino acid sequence: CASSPRGQTQETQYF.

This chain joins TRBV18 and TRBJ1-2; D is uncertain. The CDR3 has 13 residues. Germline V lookup: CDR1 KGHSH, CDR2 LQKENI. V lost 5 bases and J 2 bases, leaving 9 bases between the germline ends. CDR3 protein: CASSSGGNYGYTF. CDR3 sequence (DNA): TGTGCCAGCTCATCAGGAGGAAACTATGGCTACACCTTC.

V and J are TRBV30 and TRBJ2-4, with TRBD2 identical over 7 bases. V trimming: 5 bases; J trimming: 3 bases; junction bases outside the gene matches: 7. The CDR3 totals 14 residues. Germline V lookup: CDR1 GTSNPN, CDR2 SVGIG (reference sequence). CDR3 in amino acids: CAWGRELNKNIQYF. Here the CDR3 DNA reads TGTGCCTGGGGGAGGGAGTTGAACAAAAACATTCAGTACTTC.

The V gene is TRBV25-1, the J gene TRBJ2-1; D is possibly TRBD2 (5 bases). The CDR3 length is 16 residues. The V gene lost 3 bases and the J gene lost 6 bases, with 18 bases spanning the gap. Germline V lookup: CDR1 MGHDK, CDR2 SYGVNS. In nucleotides, the CDR3 is TGTGCCAGCAGTGACTTACCTCGAGCGGTAAGCAATGAGCAGTTCTTC. It translates to CASSDLPRAVSNEQFF.

This chain links TRBV6-5 with TRBJ2-7; the D gene is possibly TRBD1 (5 bases). CDR1 is MNHEY and CDR2 is SVGAGI in the germline V gene. This CDR3 region has 16 residues. The ends were cut back, 0 bases at V and 4 bases at J, with 16 bases in the middle. The chain's CDR3 is CASSYSFGDRQYEQYF. As DNA, the CDR3 is TGTGCCAGCAGTTACTCGTTCGGCGACAGACAATACGAGCAGTACTTC.

This chain connects TRBV7-9 to TRBJ2-5, with D possibly TRBD1 on 6 matching bases. V gave up 7 bases and J gave up 9 bases, with 24 bases separating them. The CDR3 runs to 15 residues. CDR1 and CDR2 (germline): SEHNR, FQNEAQ (reference sequence). CDR3 nucleotides: TGTGCCAGCACCCACCTCGACAGGCCGCGGCAGGCCCAGTACTTC. It translates to CASTHLDRPRQAQYF.

The rearrangement joins TRBV6-5 to TRBJ1-1, with D perhaps matching TRBD1 (5 bases). V dropped 5 bases and J dropped 4 bases, with 17 bases sitting between them. Per germline, CDR1 MNHEY and CDR2 SVGAGI. This CDR3 region has 15 residues. CDR3: CASSLLSGRGTEAFF. The DNA of the CDR3 is TGTGCCAGCAGTCTCCTTAGTGGGAGGGGCACTGAAGCTTTCTTT.

J is TRBJ2-1 and V is TRBV28, with D maybe TRBD2 (6 bases). Deletions cut 5 bases from V and 4 bases from J, with 15 bases between. CDR1 MDHEN and CDR2 SYDVKM come from the germline V gene. The CDR3 spans 15 residues. The CDR3 region is CASSPVGGGYNEQFF. CDR3 DNA: TGTGCCAGCAGTCCAGTAGGAGGAGGGTACAATGAGCAGTTCTTC.

The chain joins TRBV30 to TRBJ2-3, with D hard to call. CDR3 size: 14 residues. Germline CDR1 GTSNPN, CDR2 SVGIG (reference sequence). The V end lost 3 bases, the J end lost 2 bases, and 12 bases lay between the germline ends. The CDR3 protein is CAWSRGEYTDTQYF. The CDR3 DNA is TGTGCCTGGAGCCGCGGAGAGTACACAGATACGCAGTATTTT.

The CDR3 nucleotides are TGTGCCAGTAGGGGGGAGACAGGGAATTCGGAAGAGCAGTACTTC. Its protein product is CASRGETGNSEEQYF. This chain joins TRBV19 and TRBJ2-7; 7 bases are shared with TRBD1. The germline V gene has CDR1 LNHDA and CDR2 SQIVND (reference sequence). This CDR3 is 15 amino acids long. J gave up 7 bases and V 6 bases, and 15 bases lay outside the gene matches.

The rearrangement links TRBV29-1 to TRBJ1-3; D remains ambiguous. CDR3 size: 13 residues. The V end lost 7 bases, the J end lost 4 bases, and 14 bases lay between the germline ends. Germline V CDR1 and CDR2: SQVTM, ANQGSEA. The CDR3 reads CSAGPGVGNTIYF. As DNA, the CDR3 is TGCAGCGCCGGGCCCGGGGTAGGAAACACCATATATTTT.